This TCR beta chain came from a study of blood T cell repertoires in COVID-19. This clone was recorded once. Data came from immunoSEQ multiplex PCR; TCRdb stores just in-frame clones and leaves some out. The table shows some 220,000 clones, with about 87% occurring only once. V gave up 5 bases and J gave up 2 bases, with 12 bases separating them. In germline, CDR1 is LGHNA, CDR2 YNFKEQ. CDR3 length: 14 residues. The clonotype was recovered from a young woman who had recovered from COVID-19. The chain is built from TRBV4-2 and TRBJ1-1, with D unresolved. Sequenced input: PBMCs or T cells enriched from blood (not recorded which). In DNA form, the CDR3 reads TGTGCCAGCAGCGTTTCGAGGGATAACACTGAAGCTTTCTTT. Translated: CASSVSRDNTEAFF.